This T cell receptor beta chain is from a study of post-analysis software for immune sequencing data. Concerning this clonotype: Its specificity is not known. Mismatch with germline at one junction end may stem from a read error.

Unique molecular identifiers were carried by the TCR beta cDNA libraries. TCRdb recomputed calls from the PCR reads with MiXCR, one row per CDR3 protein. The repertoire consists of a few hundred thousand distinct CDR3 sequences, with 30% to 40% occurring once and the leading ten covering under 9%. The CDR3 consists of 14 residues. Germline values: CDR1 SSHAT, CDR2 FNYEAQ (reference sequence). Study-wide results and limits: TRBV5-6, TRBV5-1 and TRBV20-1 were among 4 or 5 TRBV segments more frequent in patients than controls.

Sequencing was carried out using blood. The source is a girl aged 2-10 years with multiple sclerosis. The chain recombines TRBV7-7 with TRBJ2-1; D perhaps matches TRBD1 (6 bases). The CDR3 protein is CASSLAGTNDEQFF. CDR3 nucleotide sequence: TGTGCTAGCAGCTTAGCTGGGACAAACGATGAGCAGTTCTTC.